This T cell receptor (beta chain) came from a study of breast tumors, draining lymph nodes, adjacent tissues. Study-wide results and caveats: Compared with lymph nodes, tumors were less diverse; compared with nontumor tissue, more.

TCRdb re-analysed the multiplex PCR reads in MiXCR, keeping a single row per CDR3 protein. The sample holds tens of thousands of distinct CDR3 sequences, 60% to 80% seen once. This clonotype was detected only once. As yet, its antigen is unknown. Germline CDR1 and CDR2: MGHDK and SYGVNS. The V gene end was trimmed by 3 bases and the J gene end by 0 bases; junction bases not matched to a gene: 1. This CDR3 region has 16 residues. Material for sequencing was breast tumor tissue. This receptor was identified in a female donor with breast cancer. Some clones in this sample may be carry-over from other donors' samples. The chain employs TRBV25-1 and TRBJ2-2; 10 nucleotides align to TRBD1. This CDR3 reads CASSDGQGANTGELFF. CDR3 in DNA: TGTGCCAGCAGTGACGGACAGGGGGCGAACACCGGGGAGCTGTTTTTT.